This T cell receptor beta chain was obtained from a study of T cell repertoires in cytomegalovirus infection. Study-wide results and caveats: Cumulative frequency of public TCR beta families picked out carriers of CMV plus the relevant HLA. HLA-C-restricted TCR beta clonotypes specific for CMV led the ex vivo response.

MiXCR was run by TCRdb on the reads, yielding one entry per CDR3 protein. The sample yields around 500,000 distinct CDR3 sequences, 40% to 50% seen once. Germline loops: CDR1 KGHSH, CDR2 LQKENI. This CDR3 has 20 amino acids. The ends lost 7 bases at V and 0 bases at J; junction bases unmatched: 20. As to this clonotype: Its antigen is currently unknown.

The V gene is TRBV18, the J gene TRBJ2-1; 8 bases fit TRBD2. The starting material was cultured PBMCs, obtained from culture after CMV antigen stimulation. The sequence came from a human donor in good health (CMV status not recorded). Some clones in this sample may be carry-over from other donors' samples. Here the CDR3 DNA reads TGTGCCAGCTTCCCTCCTAACGGGCGTAGCGGGGCGTCCTCCTACAATGAGCAGTTCTTC. This translates into CASFPPNGRSGASSYNEQFF. Full variable domain (remainder filled in from reference TRBV18 and TRBJ2-1): NAGVMQNPRHLVRRRGQEARLRCSPMKGHSHVYWYRQLPEEGLKFMVYLQKENIIDESGMPKERFSAEFPKEGPSILRIQQVVRGDSAAYFCASFPPNGRSGASSYNEQFFGPGTRLTVL.